This T cell receptor beta chain was identified during a study of human T cells and chemical hapten exposure. In this sample, this clonotype turned up a few times. Unique molecular identifiers were attached to individual cDNA molecules during library preparation. TCRdb re-called the 5' RACE reads through MiXCR, storing one row per CDR3 protein. Among 100,000 to 120,000 distinct CDR3 sequences listed, approximately 19% were seen once. Sequencing started from total RNA isolated from unfractionated whole blood. The clonotype comes from a human donor in good health.

The CDR3, as DNA: TGTGCCAGCAGTTACTTGGGAAATGAGCAGTTCTTC. This sequence encodes CASSYLGNEQFF. The genes are TRBV6-2 or TRBV6-3 and TRBJ2-1; D call uncertain. Germline V gene data show CDR1 as MNHEY and CDR2 as SVGEGT. The CDR3 covers 12 residues. V was cut by 1 base and J by 7 bases, with 5 bases left in between.